The 15 T cell receptor beta chains below come from one sample, sequenced in a study of naive and memory T cell subsets. Study-wide points: Naive repertoires, especially CD8, held a few larger clonotypes, possibly memory cells re-expressing CD45RA.

Their antigens are not known. An equimolar mix of two oligonucleotides served as the beta constant-region primer for TRBC1 and TRBC2. The ligated cDNA underwent four PCR rounds using SP2 and nested alpha and beta constant-region primers. One entry per CDR3 protein results from TCRdb running MiXCR on the UMI-ligation and nested PCR reads. The table has under 150,000 distinct CDR3 sequences, roughly a fifth seen once. Sequencing was done on a sample of naive CD8+ T cells from blood. The receptors originated from a human donor in good health.

There are a few counts of this clonotype. The rearrangement joins TRBV28 to TRBJ2-7; TRBD2 matches 10 bases. Germline CDR1 and CDR2: MDHEN and SYDVKM. J gave up 9 bases and V 2 bases, and 7 bases lay outside the gene matches. The CDR3 totals 14 residues. CDR3 coding DNA: TGTGCCAGCAGTTTAACGACTAGCGGGCTCAGGCAGTACTTC. It is translated as CASSLTTSGLRQYF. The full variable domain, in which reference TRBV28 and TRBJ2-7 provide the parts outside the CDR3, is DVKVTQSSRYLVKRTGEKVFLECVQDMDHENMFWYRQDPGLGLRLIYFSYDVKMKEKGDIPEGYSVSREKKERFSLILESASTNQTSMYLCASSLTTSGLRQYFGPGTRLTVT.

The rearrangement uses TRBV5-6 and TRBJ2-7; no definite D call. The CDR3 runs to 14 residues. Trimming removed 4 bases from V and 6 bases from J, with 17 bases in between. Germline V gene data show CDR1 as SGHDT and CDR2 as YYEEEE. The DNA of the CDR3 is TGTGCCAGCAGCACCGACGTCCGTCTGGGCGAGCAGTACTTC. It translates to CASSTDVRLGEQYF.

The V and J genes are TRBV12-3 or TRBV12-4 and TRBJ1-2; maybe TRBD1 (5 bases). The CDR3 length is 16 residues. Trimming cost V 3 bases and J 0 bases, with 14 bases left between them. The CDR3: CASSFGTEPSNYGYTF. The CDR3 DNA reads as TGTGCCAGCAGTTTTGGGACGGAACCTTCTAACTATGGCTACACCTTC.

The sample holds a few counts of this clonotype. The chain joins TRBV7-6 to TRBJ2-5; no reliable D call. Germline CDR1 is SGHVS and CDR2 is FNYEAQ. The CDR3 consists of 14 residues. Trimming took 5 bases from V and 1 from J, leaving 11 bases between them. DNA of the CDR3: TGTGCCAGCAGCCCCGCTTGGGGCCAAGAGACCCAGTACTTC. It specifies CASSPAWGQETQYF.

J is TRBJ2-7 and V is TRBV2, with 11 bases matching TRBD2. The V and J ends lost 6 bases and 7 bases, in that order; junction bases with no gene match: 11. The CDR3 loop spans 15 amino acids. The germline CDR1 and CDR2 sequences are SNHLY and FYNNEI. This CDR3 reads CASRETSGTQLEQYF. CDR3 DNA: TGTGCCAGCAGAGAGACTAGCGGGACTCAGTTGGAGCAGTACTTC. The full variable domain, its missing parts supplied by reference TRBV2 and TRBJ2-7, is EPEVTQTPSHQVTQMGQEVILRCVPISNHLYFYWYRQILGQKVEFLVSFYNNEISEKSEIFDDQFSVERPDGSNFTLKIRSTKLEDSAMYFCASRETSGTQLEQYFGPGTRLTVT.

This clonotype turned up a few times. V and J are TRBV28 and TRBJ2-7; possibly TRBD1 for D (5 bases). There are 12 residues in the CDR3. V was cut by 6 bases and J by 4 bases, with 10 bases left in between. Germline CDR1 MDHEN, CDR2 SYDVKM. In DNA form, the CDR3 reads TGTGCCAGCAGCTTCGGACAATACGAGCAGTACTTC. It specifies CASSFGQYEQYF.

The CDR3 DNA sequence: TGTGCCAGCAGCCTACAGGGTTCCGGTGAGCAGTTCTTC. This encodes CASSLQGSGEQFF. The V gene is TRBV7-6, the J gene TRBJ2-1; D possibly corresponds to TRBD1 (6 bases). The germline CDR1 and CDR2 sequences are SGHVS and FNYEAQ. This CDR3 region has 13 residues. Trimming left V 5 bases short and J 9 bases short, with 14 bases between.

Only a few counts were recorded for this clonotype. The V and J genes are TRBV2 and TRBJ2-1; TRBD1 aligns across 7 bases. With V trimmed by 6 bases and J by 5 bases, 4 bases remained unmatched. Germline V lookup: CDR1 SNHLY, CDR2 FYNNEI. This CDR3 comprises 13 residues. The CDR3, as DNA: TGTGCCAGCAGCGGGACAGCGAACAATGAGCAGTTCTTC. This codes for CASSGTANNEQFF. Variable domain in full (rest from reference TRBV2 and TRBJ2-1): EPEVTQTPSHQVTQMGQEVILRCVPISNHLYFYWYRQILGQKVEFLVSFYNNEISEKSEIFDDQFSVERPDGSNFTLKIRSTKLEDSAMYFCASSGTANNEQFFGPGTRLTVL.

The chain employs TRBV12-3 or TRBV12-4 and TRBJ2-1; the match to TRBD2 covers 9 bases. V shed 3 bases, J shed 8 bases, and the junction held 14 bases outside the gene matches. CDR3 length: 17 residues. The CDR3 protein is CASSFLGPGTSFDEQFF. The DNA of the CDR3 is TGTGCCAGCAGTTTTTTAGGGCCCGGGACTAGCTTCGATGAGCAGTTCTTC.

The chain's CDR3 is CASSPLSGGADTQYF. DNA of the CDR3: TGTGCCAGCAGTCCCCTCTCCGGAGGTGCAGATACGCAGTATTTT. V and J are TRBV28 and TRBJ2-3; D might be TRBD2 (5 bases). V lost 5 bases to trimming and J lost 4 bases, with 16 bases between them. Germline-derived CDR1 and CDR2 are MDHEN and SYDVKM. There are 15 residues in the CDR3.

Many counts were recorded for this clonotype. The chain uses TRBV28 and TRBJ1-5; D not certain. Germline V gene sequence: CDR1 MDHEN, CDR2 SYDVKM. Trimming took off 5 bases at V and 4 bases at J, with 18 bases between the two ends. This CDR3 is 16 amino acids long. CDR3 sequence: CASSDPTAVRNQPQHF. CDR3 coding DNA: TGTGCCAGCAGTGATCCGACCGCGGTAAGGAATCAGCCCCAGCATTTT. Using reference TRBV28 and TRBJ1-5 for the parts outside the CDR3, the full variable domain is DVKVTQSSRYLVKRTGEKVFLECVQDMDHENMFWYRQDPGLGLRLIYFSYDVKMKEKGDIPEGYSVSREKKERFSLILESASTNQTSMYLCASSDPTAVRNQPQHFGDGTRLSIL.

This clonotype was seen only a few times. CDR3: CASSSDGDLTDTQYF. The CDR3 DNA is TGTGCCAGCAGCTCGGACGGCGATTTGACAGATACGCAGTATTTT. V gene TRBV7-2 combines with J gene TRBJ2-3; D uncertain. Trimming removed 4 bases from V and 3 bases from J, with 14 bases in between. CDR3 length equals 15 residues. Per germline, CDR1 SGHTA and CDR2 FQGNSA.

This clonotype turned up a few times. The rearrangement joins TRBV2 to TRBJ2-1; TRBD2 agrees at 7 bases. V was clipped by 10 bases and J by 5 bases; unmatched bases: 14. There are 15 residues in the CDR3. Germline V gene lookup returns CDR1 SNHLY and CDR2 FYNNEI. CDR3 nucleotide sequence: TGTGCCATGCGTACGGGACTACCACGAGACAATGAGCAGTTCTTC. Amino acids: CAMRTGLPRDNEQFF.

The rearrangement uses TRBV4-1 and TRBJ1-4, with D possibly TRBD1 on 5 matching bases. With 1 base removed from V and 6 bases from J, the gap between germline ends came to 15 bases. There are 16 residues in the CDR3. Per the germline V gene, CDR1 is MGHRA and CDR2 is YSYEKL. CDR3 in DNA: TGCGCCAGCAGCCAAGGGGGAAAACAGGCTGATGAAAAACTGTTTTTT. As protein: CASSQGGKQADEKLFF.

This clonotype has more than one count but fewer than ten. CDR3 nucleotides: TGTGCCAGCAGTCCCGGGACAGGGGTCTACGAGCAGTACTTC. Translated, it gives CASSPGTGVYEQYF. The chain has TRBV3-1 and TRBJ2-7, with TRBD1 identical over 10 bases. Per the germline V gene, CDR1 is LGHDT and CDR2 is YNNKEL (reference sequence). CDR3 length equals 14 residues. V was clipped by 6 bases and J by 3 bases; unmatched bases: 5.